The following is a TCR beta chain sequence with its context. The CDR3 contains 15 residues. CDR1 and CDR2 (germline): KGHDR, SFDVKD. The entry originates in a study of identical twins. Unique molecular identifiers were present on the cDNA, and a universal primer site came from template switching. TCRdb re-called the 5' RACE reads with MiXCR, one entry per CDR3 protein. The sample lists 1.5 million to 2 million distinct CDR3 sequences, under 35% occurring once. The sample was cord blood. This clonotype originated in a newborn girl in good health. The J gene is TRBJ2-5, the V gene TRBV24-1; 9 bases are shared with TRBD2. The last part of the DNA fits TRBJ2-7 better; the J call may be wrong. The CDR3 nucleotides read TGTGCCACCAGTGATTCTCTAGCGGGACACAACGAGCAGTACTTC. Protein: CATSDSLAGHNEQYF.